The TCR beta chain described here comes from a study of cytomegalovirus exposure and HLA in healthy donors. The wider study: Prior work identified more than 90 million unique TCR beta sequences in 150 million to 200 million T cells.

Both 60 Vbeta primers and 13 Jbeta primers went into the PCR. This table comes from immunoSEQ multiplex PCR, and its TCRdb copy is limited to in-frame clones, with some not included. The sample consists of about 140,000 clones, roughly 83% of them appearing once. The source is a female donor in good health and CMV-seronegative. Material for sequencing was PBMCs.

The CDR3 nucleotides are TGTGCCAGCAGTTTAGGACAGGCAACGGCCTTTAATGGCTACACCTTC. Translation gives CASSLGQATAFNGYTF. This sequence joins TRBV27 and TRBJ1-2; 7 bases are a match to TRBD1. Trimming took 2 bases from V and 6 from J; bases not matched to a gene: 12. This CDR3 spans 16 amino acids. Germline V gene lookup returns CDR1 MNHEY and CDR2 SMNVEV (reference sequence).